In its sample, the clone carrying this T cell receptor beta chain was seen many times. What it recognizes is unknown. TCRdb keeps only in-frame clones here, not all; method: immunoSEQ multiplex PCR. This sample has about 5,400 clones, each found more than once. These data originate in a study of T cells after posttransplantation cyclophosphamide. This CDR3 contains 15 residues. V trimming: 4 bases; J trimming: 4 bases; junction bases outside the gene matches: 7. Per germline, CDR1 SGDLS and CDR2 YYNGEE. A marrow graft followed busulfan-fludarabine conditioning, with cyclophosphamide on days +3 and +4. General observations from the study: Donor CD8+ memory clones often dominated recipient blood repertoires at later times. TRB overlap between skin or GI tissue T cells and blood was limited. TRB clonality was highly associated with recipient CMV seropositivity and reactivation.

The sequence came from a male patient between 60 and 69 years old who received an allogeneic stem cell transplant from a related donor, was CMV-positive, and had acute GVHD only. Some T cells may have come from the graft donor. The chain links TRBV9 to TRBJ2-7; TRBD2 matches at 11 bases. Sequencing was performed on PBMCs, taken approximately 360 days after allogeneic stem cell transplant with posttransplant cyclophosphamide. The CDR3 protein is CASSPVAGGRYEQYF. The CDR3 DNA reads as TGTGCCAGCAGCCCAGTAGCGGGGGGGAGGTACGAGCAGTACTTC.